Listed below are T cell receptor beta chains from one sample, sequenced in a study of PD-L1 blockade in urothelial cancer. TCRdb's copy holds only in-frame clones and misses some; the assay was immunoSEQ multiplex PCR. Among roughly 63,000 clones listed, 81% were seen once. Source: PBMCs, taken around atezolizumab (anti-PD-L1) treatment. Source of these receptors: a man between 65 and 85 years old with urothelial cancer. CDR3s include the opening cysteine and the closing phenylalanine or tryptophan. A D gene is named only where the DNA matches it firmly. A row's size may be missing; if present it is once, few, many or a size class.

j_gene	d_gene	abundance	v_gene	CDR3nt	CDR3aa
TRBJ2-1	.	.	TRBV10-3	TGTGCCATCAGTGAGCGGGGGAATGAGCAGTTCTTC	CAISERGNEQFF
TRBJ2-5	.	.	TRBV7-2	TGTGCCAGCAGCCCCCGAGGGGGGGCGGGATGGGGGGAGACCCAGTACTTC	CASSPRGGAGWGETQYF
TRBJ2-2	TRBD1	.	TRBV12-5	TGTGCTAGTGGTTGGGACAGGGAGAACACCGGGGAGCTGTTTTTT	CASGWDRENTGELFF
TRBJ1-2	TRBD1	.	TRBV28	TGTGCCAGCAGTCCAGGGGGGTCTAACTATGGCTACACCTTC	CASSPGGSNYGYTF
TRBJ2-1	TRBD1	.	TRBV6-1	TGTGCCAGCCTCCAAGGGACAGGGTACTACAATGAGCAGTTCTTC	CASLQGTGYYNEQFF
TRBJ1-3	.	.	TRBV5-4	TGTGCCAGCAGCTTGCCACAGGACCCTTCTGGAAACACCATATATTTT	CASSLPQDPSGNTIYF
TRBJ2-1	TRBD2	.	TRBV29-1	TGCAGCGTTGAAGAGCTAGCGGGAGGAGGGTTCTTC	CSVEELAGGGFF
TRBJ1-1	.	.	TRBV9	TGTGCCAGCAGCCGACAGATGAACACTGAAGCTTTCTTT	CASSRQMNTEAFF
TRBJ1-5	.	.	TRBV30	TGTGCCTGGAGTCAAGGGGATCAGCCCCAGCATTTT	CAWSQGDQPQHF
TRBJ2-7	TRBD2	few	TRBV25-1	TGTGCCAGCCTGGGAGGGCTCGGGTACGAGCAGTACTTC	CASLGGLGYEQYF
TRBJ1-4	TRBD1	.	TRBV29-1	TGCAGCGTAGGACAGGGGACAACTAATGAAAAACTGTTTTTT	CSVGQGTTNEKLFF
TRBJ1-2	TRBD1	.	TRBV27	TGTGCCAGCAGGCCCCGACGGGACAGGGGATTTGATAACTATTATGGCTACACCTTC	CASRPRRDRGFDNYYGYTF
TRBJ1-1	.	few	TRBV6-6	TGTGCCAGCAGTTCCCCTAACAGGGCCTCTGAAGCTTTCTTT	CASSSPNRASEAFF
TRBJ2-2	TRBD2	few	TRBV15	TGTGCCACCAGCAGAGATGGTATATTGGGACTAGCGGGTGACGGGGAGCTGTTTTTT	CATSRDGILGLAGDGELFF
TRBJ1-1	.	.	TRBV28	TGTGCCAGCAGTACTCCCACAGGGGAAGCTTTCTTT	CASSTPTGEAFF
TRBJ2-1	TRBD2	once	TRBV5-6	TGTGCCAGCAGGGTACTAGCGGGAGCCTCCTCCTACAATGAGCAGTTCTTC	CASRVLAGASSYNEQFF
TRBJ2-7	TRBD1	.	TRBV27	TGTGCCAGCGCCAGGGGGCGCGACTACGAGCAGTACTTC	CASARGRDYEQYF
TRBJ1-5	.	.	TRBV28	TGTGCCAGCAGTTTGGGGACTCGTAATCAGCCCCAGCATTTT	CASSLGTRNQPQHF
TRBJ2-2	TRBD2	once	TRBV6-4	TGTGCCAGCAGCCTCACTAGCGCTAACACCGGGGAGCTGTTTTTT	CASSLTSANTGELFF
TRBJ2-2	TRBD1	.	TRBV6-5	TGTGCCAGCAGGGAGGGACAGGGAGTTACCGGGGAGCTGTTTTTT	CASREGQGVTGELFF
TRBJ1-2	.	.	TRBV25-1	TGTGCCAGCAGTGACACAGCGGATACCTATGGCTACACCTTC	CASSDTADTYGYTF
TRBJ1-1	.	.	TRBV29-1	TGCAGCGTCGCGACAAGGGCGGGAGACACTGAAGCTTTCTTT	CSVATRAGDTEAFF
TRBJ2-1	TRBD2	.	TRBV9	TGTGCCAGCAGCGTACTGGCGGGAGGGGTCAATGAGCAGTTCTTC	CASSVLAGGVNEQFF
TRBJ1-4	.	.	TRBV6-1	TGTGCCAGCAGTGAACCAGGGGATAATGAAAAACTGTTTTTT	CASSEPGDNEKLFF
TRBJ1-1	.	.	TRBV18	TGTGCCAGCTCACCATTAGGACAGCTCAACACTGAAGCTTTCTTT	CASSPLGQLNTEAFF
TRBJ2-3	.	.	TRBV1	TGCACCAGCAGCGGCTCGCGGACAAGGCAGTATTTT	CTSSGSRTRQYF
TRBJ2-2	.	.	TRBV28	TGTGCCACACAGGGCGAGAACACCGGGGAGCTGTTTTTT	CATQGENTGELFF
TRBJ2-5	.	.	TRBV7-9	TGTGCCAGCAGCCTCGGGTCTGGGGAGACCCAGTACTTC	CASSLGSGETQYF
TRBJ1-5	.	once	TRBV5-5	TGTGCCAGCAGCTTGGAGGGGTTACAGCCCCAGCATTTT	CASSLEGLQPQHF
TRBJ2-5	.	.	TRBV5-1	TGCGCCAGCAGCTTGAACGTAGGGGAAGAGACCCAGTACTTC	CASSLNVGEETQYF
TRBJ1-4	.	few	TRBV6-5	TGTGCCAGCAGTTACGAGGCGGGGCGGGAAAAACTGTTTTTT	CASSYEAGREKLFF
TRBJ1-3	TRBD1	.	TRBV2	TGTGCCAGCAGGGCAGGGGGCGGGGGAAACACCATATATTTT	CASRAGGGGNTIYF
TRBJ2-5	TRBD2	.	TRBV5-4	TGTGCCACCCAATTAGCGGGAGGGCCGGGTGAGACCCAGTACTTC	CATQLAGGPGETQYF
TRBJ2-3	.	.	TRBV18	TGTGCCAGCTCACCCGGGGTAGCGGAGTCTAGCACAGATACGCAGTATTTT	CASSPGVAESSTDTQYF
TRBJ1-1	.	.	TRBV13	TGTGCCAGCAGGCCTCGCTGGGGGCGGACTGAAGCTTTCTTT	CASRPRWGRTEAFF
TRBJ1-4	TRBD1	.	TRBV14	TGTGCCAGCAGCGAAGGGACAGGGGGTGAAAAACTGTTTTTT	CASSEGTGGEKLFF
TRBJ1-2	.	.	TRBV15	TGTGCCACCAGCAGAGATCCTCCCCAGTTTTATGGCTACACCTTC	CATSRDPPQFYGYTF
TRBJ2-2	.	.	TRBV15	TGTGCCACCAGGAAACCCGGGGTGAACACCGGGGAGCTGTTTTTT	CATRKPGVNTGELFF
TRBJ2-1	.	.	TRBV7-7	TGTGCTAGCAGCGATGTGACAGCCCCATACAATGAGCAGTTCTTC	CASSDVTAPYNEQFF
TRBJ2-7	.	.	TRBV5-4	TGTGCCAGCAGCTTGGGGGACTGGCGGTACGAGCAGTACTTC	CASSLGDWRYEQYF
TRBJ1-1	.	.	TRBV6-6	TGTGCCAGCAGACCCCGGAGAGGGCTGAACACTGAAGCTTTCTTT	CASRPRRGLNTEAFF
TRBJ1-5	TRBD1	.	TRBV4-1	TGCGCCAGTGGGACAGGGTATAGCAATCAGCCCCAGCATTTT	CASGTGYSNQPQHF
TRBJ2-7	.	few	TRBV5-8	TGTGCCAGCAGCCCAGAGGGCTACGAGCAGTACTTC	CASSPEGYEQYF
TRBJ2-5	TRBD2	.	TRBV18	TGTGCCAGCTCACTAAACCCTAGCGGGAGGTCTCAGGAGACCCAGTACTTC	CASSLNPSGRSQETQYF